The next 32 T cell receptor beta chains were all read from a single sample in a study of PD-L1 blockade in urothelial cancer. The method was immunoSEQ multiplex PCR; TCRdb's version includes in-frame clones alone and lacks a portion of them. The sample includes about 88,000 clones, 90% of them seen just once. The material sequenced was PBMCs, taken around atezolizumab (anti-PD-L1) treatment. These receptors were collected from a man aged 55 to 70 with urothelial cancer.

This clone has more than one count but fewer than ten. The V gene is TRBV7-2, the J gene TRBJ2-1; 9 bases are a match to TRBD1. CDR3 length: 16 amino acids. Per germline, CDR1 SGHTA and CDR2 FQGNSA. V was clipped by 5 bases and J by 10 bases; unmatched bases: 15. Here the CDR3 DNA reads TGTGCCAGCAGCCCCGCCGGGGGCGGGACAGGGCTAGAGCAGTTCTTC. Translating it yields CASSPAGGGTGLEQFF.

The chain carries TRBV10-1 and TRBJ2-3; D is possibly TRBD2 (6 bases). Germline V CDR1 and CDR2: WNHNN, SYGVQD (reference sequence). The CDR3 runs 16 residues. Trimming shortened V by 5 bases and J by 0 bases, and 15 bases separated the two germline ends. The CDR3 nucleotides are TGCGCCAGCAGTCAGGACTGGGAGGTTAGCACAGATACGCAGTATTTT. Protein sequence: CASSQDWEVSTDTQYF.

The rearrangement joins TRBV29-1 to TRBJ2-1; TRBD1 agrees at 9 bases. Germline V lookup: CDR1 SQVTM, CDR2 ANQGSEA. J lost 6 bases, V lost 3 bases, and 9 bases had no gene match. This CDR3 region has 15 residues. Written as DNA, the CDR3 is TGCAGCGTTGACACAGGGGGCGCCTCGGCCAATGAGCAGTTCTTC. It encodes CSVDTGGASANEQFF.

The rearrangement uses TRBV5-4 and TRBJ2-3, with 10 positions matching TRBD1. CDR1 is SGHNT and CDR2 is YYREEE in the germline V gene (reference sequence). The CDR3 covers 17 residues. Trimming cost V 0 bases and J 4 bases; bases outside gene matches: 8. The CDR3 region has the DNA TGTGCCAGCAGCTTGGGGGCGACAGGGGGCATGCCAGATACGCAGTATTTT. Its translation: CASSLGATGGMPDTQYF.

The CDR3 DNA follows: TGTGCCAGTAGTTCGTGGGGGACTTCTAGCACAGATACGCAGTATTTT. This translates into CASSSWGTSSTDTQYF. The chain joins TRBV19 to TRBJ2-3; weak D call: TRBD2 (6 bases). This CDR3 has 16 residues. The V and J ends lost 5 bases and 0 bases respectively, with 15 bases between them. Germline V CDR1 and CDR2: LNHDA, SQIVND (reference sequence). Based on the CDR3 plus reference TRBV19 and TRBJ2-3, the full variable domain is DGGITQSPKYLFRKEGQNVTLSCEQNLNHDAMYWYRQDPGQGLRLIYYSQIVNDFQKGDIAEGYSVSREKKESFPLTVTSAQKNPTAFYLCASSSWGTSSTDTQYFGPGTRLTVL.

Only one count was recorded for this clone. The J gene is TRBJ2-7, the V gene TRBV7-2, with 8 positions matching TRBD2. This CDR3 has 14 amino acids. CDR1 and CDR2 (germline): SGHTA, FQGNSA. V gave up 1 base and J gave up 2 bases; unmatched junction bases: 1. The CDR3 DNA sequence: TGTGCCAGCAGCTTAGTAGCGGGACCCTACGAGCAGTACTTC. Encoded protein: CASSLVAGPYEQYF.

The chain has TRBV4-2 and TRBJ2-1; TRBD2 matches 9 bases. Germline CDR1 is LGHNA and CDR2 is YNFKEQ. V dropped 5 bases and J dropped 4; count of bases not matched to a gene: 6. There are 15 residues in the CDR3. CDR3 protein: CASSFQRGAYNEQFF. The CDR3 DNA reads as TGTGCCAGCAGCTTCCAGCGGGGGGCGTACAATGAGCAGTTCTTC.

CDR3 sequence (DNA): TGCGCCAGCAGCCAAGAAAGGACAGGGGTGAACCAAGAGACCCAGTACTTC. This codes for CASSQERTGVNQETQYF. This chain joins TRBV4-3 and TRBJ2-5; 9 bases fit TRBD1. This CDR3 contains 17 residues. Germline values: CDR1 LGHNA, CDR2 YSLEER. V gave up 0 bases and J gave up 0 bases; unmatched junction bases: 5.

This clone was found a few times. This chain uses TRBV20-1 with TRBJ1-2; D not resolved. CDR3 length: 11 residues. Trimming shortened V by 3 bases and J by 4 bases, and 6 bases separated the two germline ends. Germline CDR1 DFQATT, CDR2 SNEGSKA (reference sequence). The CDR3 reads CSARYSYGYTF. The CDR3 coding sequence is TGCAGTGCTAGGTACAGCTATGGCTACACCTTC.

The rearrangement joins TRBV6-6 to TRBJ1-4; 8 bases fit TRBD1. The V and J ends lost 6 bases and 8 bases, in that order; junction bases with no gene match: 8. CDR3 length: 14 residues. CDR1 MNHNY and CDR2 SVGAGI come from the germline V gene (reference sequence). The CDR3 DNA is TGTGCCAGCAGCCTACAGGGGGTCGGAGAAAAACTGTTTTTT. This translates into CASSLQGVGEKLFF.

The chain carries TRBV7-2 and TRBJ2-3; unclear D gene. V dropped 6 bases and J dropped 6 bases, with 13 bases sitting between them. The CDR3 totals 13 residues. CDR1 and CDR2 from the germline V gene are SGHTA and FQGNSA. In DNA form, the CDR3 reads TGTGCCAGCAGACGCGGCCCACTCGATACGCAGTATTTT. This codes for CASRRGPLDTQYF.

This clone occurred a few times. This chain joins TRBV6-1 and TRBJ2-7; weak D call: TRBD2 (5 bases). V dropped 2 bases and J dropped 0 bases, with 11 bases sitting between them. Germline CDR1 is MNHNS and CDR2 is SASEGT. The CDR3 length is 15 residues. CDR3 sequence reads: CASSESSGYSYEQYF. CDR3 nucleotides: TGTGCCAGCAGTGAATCTTCGGGATACTCCTACGAGCAGTACTTC.

A note on this clone: At one end the junction does not follow the germline gene, possibly because of a read error. The CDR3 coding sequence is TGTGCTAGCAGCTTACCGACTAGCGGGAGAACGGACACCGGGGAGCTGTTTTTT. Encoded protein: CASSLPTSGRTDTGELFF. V usage is TRBV7-7 and J usage is TRBJ2-2; 12 bases map to TRBD2. Germline loops: CDR1 SSHAT, CDR2 FNYEAQ (reference sequence). This CDR3 is built from 18 residues. The whole variable domain, remainder taken from reference TRBV7-7 and TRBJ2-2, is GAGVSQSPRYKVTKRGQDVTLRCDPISSHATLYWYQQALGQGPEFLTYFNYEAQPDKSGLPSDRFSAERPEGSISTLTIQRTEQRDSAMYRCASSLPTSGRTDTGELFFGEGSRLTVL.

The chain's CDR3 is CASSLGGRGGYDTYEQYF. CDR3 sequence (DNA): TGTGCCAGCAGCTTAGGGGGTCGCGGGGGGTATGATACCTACGAGCAGTACTTC. The chain carries TRBV7-2 and TRBJ2-7; TRBD2 aligns across 8 bases. The trim removed 1 base at V and 2 bases at J, leaving 13 bases unmatched. There are 18 residues in the CDR3. CDR1 and CDR2 (germline): SGHTA, FQGNSA.

The chain combines TRBV2 with TRBJ2-7; D is perhaps TRBD1 (6 bases). This CDR3 has 13 residues. From germline, CDR1 is SNHLY and CDR2 FYNNEI. V was cut by 6 bases and J by 2 bases, with 11 bases left in between. The CDR3 protein is CASRRDTAYEQYF. The CDR3 DNA is TGTGCCAGCAGGAGGGACACGGCCTACGAGCAGTACTTC.

This chain links TRBV7-6 with TRBJ1-5; no definite D call. V lost 4 bases to trimming and J lost 0 bases, with 16 bases between them. Germline V gene sequence: CDR1 SGHVS, CDR2 FNYEAQ. The CDR3 loop spans 17 amino acids. The CDR3 reads CASSSDTSRNSNQPQHF. Written as DNA, the CDR3 is TGTGCCAGCAGCTCGGATACCAGCAGGAATAGCAATCAGCCCCAGCATTTT.

V is TRBV2 and J is TRBJ2-1; 7 nucleotides line up with TRBD1. CDR1 and CDR2 from the germline V gene are SNHLY and FYNNEI. CDR3 length: 15 amino acids. V was pared by 4 bases and J by 4 bases, with 7 bases of the junction left unmatched. The DNA for the CDR3 is TGTGCCAGCAGTGTGGGACAGCAGGAATACAATGAGCAGTTCTTC. It specifies CASSVGQQEYNEQFF.

The chain links TRBV28 to TRBJ2-1, with 9 nucleotides matching TRBD1. The germline V gene has CDR1 MDHEN and CDR2 SYDVKM. The CDR3 consists of 15 residues. The ends lost 1 base at V and 5 bases at J; junction bases unmatched: 3. This chain's CDR3 is CASSLSGTGHNEQFF. The CDR3 region has the DNA TGTGCCAGCAGTTTATCCGGGACAGGGCACAATGAGCAGTTCTTC.

The V call is TRBV25-1, the J call TRBJ1-1; weak D call: TRBD1 (6 bases). The CDR3 has 12 amino acids. Trimming shortened V by 6 bases and J by 7 bases, and 12 bases separated the two germline ends. Germline CDR1 and CDR2: MGHDK and SYGVNS. CDR3 DNA sequence: TGTGCCAGCAGGGACAGCCTACTTGAAGCTTTCTTT. Its translation is CASRDSLLEAFF.

The chain employs TRBV28 and TRBJ2-1; 11 nucleotides agree with TRBD1. The CDR3 sequence is 15 residues long. V lost 5 bases, J lost 6 bases, and 6 bases stayed unmatched. Germline V gene data show CDR1 as MDHEN and CDR2 as SYDVKM. CDR3 protein: CASSVVGTGGNEQFF. For the CDR3, the DNA is TGTGCCAGCAGTGTCGTCGGGACAGGGGGCAATGAGCAGTTCTTC. The complete variable domain, with remaining parts taken from reference TRBV28 and TRBJ2-1, reads DVKVTQSSRYLVKRTGEKVFLECVQDMDHENMFWYRQDPGLGLRLIYFSYDVKMKEKGDIPEGYSVSREKKERFSLILESASTNQTSMYLCASSVVGTGGNEQFFGPGTRLTVL.

The chain is built from TRBV29-1 and TRBJ2-4; the match to TRBD2 covers 7 bases. Germline V gives CDR1 SQVTM, CDR2 ANQGSEA. The CDR3 totals 13 residues. CDR3 bases: TGCAGTGCGTCGGGCGGGAGCCAAAACATTCAGTACTTC. It codes for CSASGGSQNIQYF.

The CDR3 DNA is TGTGCCAGCAGCTTAGCTCCTAGCGGGAGGGCCGCGGTCACCGGGGAGCTGTTTTTT. It translates to CASSLAPSGRAAVTGELFF. The chain carries TRBV7-2 and TRBJ2-2, with 12 bases identical to TRBD2. CDR1 SGHTA and CDR2 FQGNSA come from the germline V gene. This CDR3 region has 19 residues. J was trimmed by 4 bases and V by 0 bases; bases with no gene match: 9.

V gene TRBV21-1 combines with J gene TRBJ2-7; the listed D gene, TRBD1, was not tested against the DNA. TRBV21-1 corresponds to a pseudogene. This CDR3 is built from 14 residues. The CDR3 is CASSSGTGYYEQYF. CDR3 coding DNA: TGTGCCAGCAGCTCCGGGACAGGGTACTACGAGCAGTACTTC.

The chain links TRBV7-9 to TRBJ2-3; 8 bases agree with TRBD2. CDR1 and CDR2 from the germline V gene are SEHNR and FQNEAQ (reference sequence). The J segment lost 2 bases and the V segment lost 6 bases, leaving 7 bases of the junction unmatched. The CDR3 is made up of 15 amino acids. In DNA form, the CDR3 reads TGTGCCAGCAGAAAAAGCGGGGGAATCACAGATACGCAGTATTTT. Translating gives CASRKSGGITDTQYF. The variable domain in full, with the rest retrieved from reference TRBV7-9 and TRBJ2-3, is DTGVSQNPRHKITKRGQNVTFRCDPISEHNRLYWYRQTLGQGPEFLTYFQNEAQLEKSRLLSDRFSAERPKGSFSTLEIQRTEQGDSAMYLCASRKSGGITDTQYFGPGTRLTVL.

The genes are TRBV10-3 and TRBJ2-7, with TRBD2 matching 10 bases. With V trimmed by 7 bases and J by 3 bases, 9 bases remained unmatched. The CDR3 has 15 amino acids. Germline loops: CDR1 ENHRY, CDR2 SYGVKD. The CDR3 here is CAIKRLTSGVYEQYF. In nucleotides, the CDR3 is TGTGCCATCAAGAGACTAACTAGCGGGGTCTACGAGCAGTACTTC.

V is TRBV29-1 and J is TRBJ1-2; D is unresolved. Germline V lookup: CDR1 SQVTM, CDR2 ANQGSEA. CDR3 length: 15 amino acids. Trimming removed 2 bases from V and 0 bases from J, with 13 bases in between. Here the CDR3 DNA reads TGCAGCGTTGAAAGGTCAGGCGTCGCTAACTATGGCTACACCTTC. Translating it yields CSVERSGVANYGYTF.

The chain recombines TRBV30 with TRBJ2-5; D perhaps matches TRBD1 (7 bases). Trimming left V 4 bases short and J 4 bases short, with 10 bases between. There are 12 residues in the CDR3. The germline V gene encodes CDR1 GTSNPN and CDR2 SVGIG (reference sequence). The CDR3 loop reads CAWNRGGETQYF. The CDR3, as DNA: TGTGCCTGGAACAGGGGAGGAGAGACCCAGTACTTC.

This chain joins TRBV28 and TRBJ2-2; a weak D match, TRBD1 (5 bases). V gave up 5 bases and J gave up 1 base, with 14 bases separating them. The CDR3 consists of 16 residues. CDR1 and CDR2 from the germline V gene are MDHEN and SYDVKM. The CDR3 bases are TGTGCCAGCAGTCCGCCGTTGGGGCGGAACACCGGGGAGCTGTTTTTT. It encodes CASSPPLGRNTGELFF.

The chain uses TRBV4-2 and TRBJ2-7; D is uncertain. Trimming removed 0 bases from V and 2 bases from J, with 11 bases in between. Germline V gene sequence: CDR1 LGHNA, CDR2 YNFKEQ. This CDR3 spans 15 amino acids. The CDR3 protein is CASSQDTVLTYEQYF. The CDR3, as DNA: TGTGCCAGCAGCCAAGATACGGTATTAACCTACGAGCAGTACTTC.

The chain recombines TRBV10-3 with TRBJ1-1, with TRBD1 matching 9 bases. The CDR3 sequence is 11 residues long. With 6 bases clipped from V and 7 bases from J, the junction kept 0 bases outside the gene matches. Per the germline V gene, CDR1 is ENHRY and CDR2 is SYGVKD. As DNA, the CDR3 is TGTGCCATCAGGGGACAGGGTGAAGCTTTCTTT. It codes for CAIRGQGEAFF.

This chain joins TRBV27 and TRBJ2-7; maybe TRBD2 (6 bases). CDR3 length: 13 amino acids. Germline CDR1 and CDR2: MNHEY and SMNVEV (reference sequence). With 7 bases removed from V and 3 bases from J, the gap between germline ends came to 13 bases. CDR3 nucleotides: TGTGCCAGCACCTCCCTGGGGGGCTACGAGCAGTACTTC. Residues: CASTSLGGYEQYF.

The CDR3 loop reads CASRKGQGYEQYF. The DNA for the CDR3 is TGCGCCAGCAGGAAGGGACAGGGGTACGAGCAGTACTTC. The chain recombines TRBV10-2 with TRBJ2-7; 10 positions agree with TRBD1. V gave up 6 bases and J gave up 4 bases; unmatched junction bases: 3. Germline-derived CDR1 and CDR2 are WSHSY and SAAADI. The CDR3 has 13 amino acids.